This T cell receptor (beta chain) emerged from a study of shared clonotypes between healthy human individuals. Assay used: immunoSEQ multiplex PCR; TCRdb lists only in-frame clones, some missing. This table holds some 660,000 clones, about three quarters found once. The ends were cut back, 5 bases at V and 5 bases at J, with 10 bases in the middle. The germline V gene encodes CDR1 LNHDA and CDR2 SQIVND (reference sequence). The CDR3 totals 13 residues. Turning to this clone: Other DNA sequences of this sample code for an identical CDR3.

The chain uses TRBV19 and TRBJ1-5; D is ambiguous. Sequencing was done on a sample of memory CD4+ T cells sorted from blood. Sample subset: CD45RA-negative fraction. The sequence was collected from a woman in her twenties or thirties in good health. CDR3 sequence: CASSRTEDQPQHF. DNA for the CDR3: TGTGCCAGTAGTCGGACTGAAGATCAGCCCCAGCATTTT.